This T cell receptor (beta chain) was profiled in a study of graft-versus-host responses after intestinal transplantation. Study context: Among the recipients, transplants were multivisceral, liver-intestinal, or isolated intestinal. Each recipient received anti-thymocyte globulin induction, then tacrolimus and steroids for 3 to 4 years.

The germline CDR1 and CDR2 sequences are SNHLY and FYNNEI. This CDR3 comprises 13 residues. The germline V and J ends were trimmed by 5 bases and 9 bases, with 14 bases remaining between them. Using immunoSEQ multiplex PCR, the repertoire was profiled, and TCRdb retains in-frame clones only, with some absent. The sample carries about 23,000 clones, around 77% recorded once. Remarks on this clone: Antigen specificity is unknown.

Study-wide results and limits: Peak circulating GvH clone levels tracked with early post-transplant HvG declines.

Intraepithelial and lamina propria lymphocytes were released after the graft tissue was processed. The chain recombines TRBV2 with TRBJ1-5; D is possibly TRBD1 (5 bases). Sample: ileum tissue, taken 12 days after intestinal transplant. The sequence came from a human patient who received an intestinal transplant, so some T cells may come from the graft donor. This CDR3 reads CASSTQGVGPQHF. DNA for the CDR3: TGTGCCAGCAGTACCCAGGGTGTGGGGCCCCAGCATTTT.